One T cell receptor (beta chain) is described in this entry. Its antigen is not yet known. No much larger clone is present one base from it, and per-base qualities are unavailable. Collaborating institutions collected whole blood in K2EDTA tubes following their own protocols. For TCRbeta analysis, collaborators shipped samples in one of three forms: frozen whole blood, isolated PBMCs, or DNA extracted from either of those sample types. TCRbeta CDR3 regions were amplified from genomic DNA using the immunoSEQ Assay, a bias-controlled multiplex PCR. Turning to the authors' computational methods: The number of nucleated cells in each sample was estimated from the amplification of reference gene primers within the assay. To quantify the absolute abundance of each unique TCRbeta CDR3 rearrangement, sequence reads were collapsed and filtered. For each sample, productive Simpson clonality was calculated as the square root of Simpson's diversity index across productive rearrangements. Here the immuneACCESS table is served through TCRdb, limited to in-frame sequences with V and J called. Missing clones are a known gap in these copies; in checked studies unresolved V genes cover under half, and the rest lacks a known reason. That table gives V, J and clone size, and the DNA gave D and trimming. The sample profile shows a few hundred thousand clones; approximately 86% of them were found once. The ten top clones hold around 1.4% of the sample.

The CDR3 sequence holds 18 residues, the cysteine and phenylalanine included. Only the CDR3 DNA is retained, 54 bases long and in frame from the first base. Between the V and J ends, shortened by 2 bases and 0 bases respectively, the junction contains 18 bases. Reading the germline V gene (reference sequence) gives CDR1 SGHNT and CDR2 YYREEE. This sample is drawn from a study of blood T cell repertoires in COVID-19 (dated by TCRdb to about 2020). A note on the overall study: Samples covering the acute and convalescent phases of COVID-19 were provided by collaborators in the United States, Italy and Spain. Where available, HLA class I and class II types were taken from metadata supplied by the sample provider and were not determined by assay-based typing. The samples were drawn from two sources: the first 160 participants of the ongoing ImmuneRACE study, and 1,254 subjects contributed by 6 global collaborators. Subjects who had been exposed to COVID-19, were actively infected with it, or had recovered from it provided the deeply sampled blood TCRbeta repertoires that made up the dataset. The repertoires were made available in a free public database intended to serve as a resource for research on the immune response to SARS-CoV-2. A de-identified subject ID, COVID-19 status, age in years and sex were almost always included in the sample metadata. The prospective study material was composed of cDNA or gDNA derived from T cells, B-cell-depleted T cells, or PBMCs. The investigation overall reported the following: How much clinical and demographic metadata was included differed by source and by participant, and the metadata was provided uncurated.

The chain uses TRBV5-4 and TRBJ1-5; the D gene is possibly TRBD1, with 5 bases matching. This TCR was recovered from a man older than 75 with acute or convalescent COVID-19. What was sequenced was peripheral blood. The DNA sequence is given as TGTGCCAGCAGCTTTAAAGGGGCAGGGCGTCGTAGCAATCAGCCCCAGCATTTT. The encoded protein is CASSFKGAGRRSNQPQHF.